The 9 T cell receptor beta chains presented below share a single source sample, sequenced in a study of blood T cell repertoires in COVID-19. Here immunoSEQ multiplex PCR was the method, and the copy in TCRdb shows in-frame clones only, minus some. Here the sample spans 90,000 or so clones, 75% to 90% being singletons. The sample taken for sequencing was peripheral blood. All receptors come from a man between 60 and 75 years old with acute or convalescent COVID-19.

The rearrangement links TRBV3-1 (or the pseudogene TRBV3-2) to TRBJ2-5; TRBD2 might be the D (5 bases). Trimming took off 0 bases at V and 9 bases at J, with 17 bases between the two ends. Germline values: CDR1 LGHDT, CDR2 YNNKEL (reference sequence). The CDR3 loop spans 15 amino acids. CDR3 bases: TGTGCCAGCAGCCAAGATTTGGGCACTCTGGAGGCCCAGTACTTC. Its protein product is CASSQDLGTLEAQYF.

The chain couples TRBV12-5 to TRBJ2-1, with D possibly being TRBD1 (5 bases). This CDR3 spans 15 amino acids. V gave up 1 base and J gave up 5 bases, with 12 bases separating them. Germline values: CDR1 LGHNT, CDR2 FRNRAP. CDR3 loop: CASGLGQGLDNEQFF. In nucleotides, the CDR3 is TGTGCTAGTGGTTTGGGGCAGGGTCTTGACAATGAGCAGTTCTTC.

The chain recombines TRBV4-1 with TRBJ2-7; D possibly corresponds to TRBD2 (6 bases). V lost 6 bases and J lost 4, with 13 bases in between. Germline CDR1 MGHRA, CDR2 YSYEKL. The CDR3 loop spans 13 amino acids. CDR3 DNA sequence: TGCGCCAGCAGTCAGACGCGGGATTACGAGCAGTACTTC. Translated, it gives CASSQTRDYEQYF.

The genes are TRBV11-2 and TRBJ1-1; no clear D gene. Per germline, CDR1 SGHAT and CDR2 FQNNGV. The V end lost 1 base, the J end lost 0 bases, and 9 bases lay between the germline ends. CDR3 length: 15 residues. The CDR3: CASSLVASMNTEAFF. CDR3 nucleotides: TGTGCCAGCAGCTTAGTAGCCAGTATGAACACTGAAGCTTTCTTT.

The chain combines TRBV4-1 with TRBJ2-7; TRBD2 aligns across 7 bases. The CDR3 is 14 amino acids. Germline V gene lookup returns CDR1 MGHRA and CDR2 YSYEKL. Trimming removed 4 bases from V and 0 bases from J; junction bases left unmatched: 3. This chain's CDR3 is CASSRLADSYEQYF. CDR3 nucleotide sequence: TGCGCCAGCAGCCGTCTAGCGGACTCCTACGAGCAGTACTTC.

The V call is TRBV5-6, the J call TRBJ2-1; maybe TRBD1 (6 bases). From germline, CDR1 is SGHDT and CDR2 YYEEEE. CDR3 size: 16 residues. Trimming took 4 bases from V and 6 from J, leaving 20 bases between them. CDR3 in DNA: TGTGCCAGCAGCGGAGTCGGGACACCCTTAAGCAATGAGCAGTTCTTC. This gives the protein CASSGVGTPLSNEQFF.

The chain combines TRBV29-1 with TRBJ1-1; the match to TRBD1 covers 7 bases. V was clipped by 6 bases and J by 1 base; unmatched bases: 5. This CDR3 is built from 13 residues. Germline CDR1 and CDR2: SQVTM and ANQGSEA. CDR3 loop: CSVPGQTNTEAFF. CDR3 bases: TGCAGCGTACCGGGACAGACGAACACTGAAGCTTTCTTT. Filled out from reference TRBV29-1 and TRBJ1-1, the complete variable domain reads SAVISQKPSRDICQRGTSLTIQCQVDSQVTMMFWYRQQPGQSLTLIATANQGSEATYESGFVIDKFPISRPNLTFSTLTVSNMSPEDSSIYLCSVPGQTNTEAFFGQGTRLTVV.

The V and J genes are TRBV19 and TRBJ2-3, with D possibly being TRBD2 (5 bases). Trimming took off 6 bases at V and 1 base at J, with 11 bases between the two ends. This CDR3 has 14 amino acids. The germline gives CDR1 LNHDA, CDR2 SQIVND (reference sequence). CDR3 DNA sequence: TGTGCCAGTAGGGACGGGCGGGGCACAGATACGCAGTATTTT. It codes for CASRDGRGTDTQYF.

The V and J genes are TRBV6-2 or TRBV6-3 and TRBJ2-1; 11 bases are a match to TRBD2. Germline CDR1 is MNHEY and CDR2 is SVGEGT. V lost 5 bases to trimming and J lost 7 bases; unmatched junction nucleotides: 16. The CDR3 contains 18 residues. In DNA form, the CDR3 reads TGTGCCAGCAGTCCGCAAGCCATTAGCGGGAGGGCAAGGAATGAGCAGTTCTTC. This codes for CASSPQAISGRARNEQFF.